This entry features one T cell receptor beta chain sequence. This clone was detected only a few times. Its target antigen remains unknown. No base quality values were provided; no much bigger clone lies one nucleotide off. Library preparation used the immunoSEQ multiplex PCR assay. TCRdb carries this immuneACCESS record with in-frame sequences only. Its versions omit some clonotypes, under half of them owing to an unresolved V gene in the studies checked, with the rest unexplained. Counted in this sample were roughly 110,000 clones; more than 80% of them appeared once. The top ten clones comprise approximately 1.5% of the sample. The data are from a study of T cell changes during pregnancy in multiple sclerosis (dated by TCRdb to between 2018 and 2021). Notes on the research overall: In women with multiple sclerosis, the researchers looked at how the T cell repertoire shifted as pregnancy progressed.

This sample comprised peripheral blood, obtained before pregnancy. The receptor's source is a female donor with multiple sclerosis, enrolled in a pregnancy study.

The CDR3: CASSVGSSNNSPLHF. The DNA is as follows: TGTGCCAGCAGCGTAGGCTCCTCTAACAATTCACCCCTCCACTTT. Recombination joined TRBV9 with TRBJ1-6, with the D segment identity uncertain. Based on the germline V gene, the CDR1 and CDR2 sequences are SGDLS and YYNGEE. V drops 0 bases and J drops 7 bases, leaving 11 bases in between. There are 15 amino acids in the CDR3, from cysteine to phenylalanine inclusive. Of the read, only the CDR3 DNA is kept; its 45 bases are in frame from base 1.